The T cell receptor (beta chain) described here comes from a study of shared clonotypes between healthy human individuals. Study-level findings and limits: Generally, naive subsets came out with larger estimated richness than memory subsets. Few donors limited the genetic and exposure-history diversity represented.

This clone appeared once. Its antigen is not known. The assay was immunoSEQ multiplex PCR, and TCRdb's table has in-frame clones only and misses some. The sample includes roughly 2.4 million clones, approximately 95% seen only once; the top ten take about 0.13%. Germline CDR1 SGHNT, CDR2 YYREEE (reference sequence). CDR3 size: 16 residues. Losses at the gene ends were 4 bases for V and 5 bases for J; bases not matched to a gene: 9. The sample comprised naive CD4+ T cells sorted from blood. Documented subset: CD45RA+ positively selected. The sequence came from a man younger than 30 in good health. This sequence joins TRBV5-4 and TRBJ2-5; 12 bases line up with TRBD2. The CDR3 here is CASSPGLAGPGETQYF. In DNA, the CDR3 is TGTGCCAGCAGCCCCGGACTAGCGGGACCGGGGGAGACCCAGTACTTC.